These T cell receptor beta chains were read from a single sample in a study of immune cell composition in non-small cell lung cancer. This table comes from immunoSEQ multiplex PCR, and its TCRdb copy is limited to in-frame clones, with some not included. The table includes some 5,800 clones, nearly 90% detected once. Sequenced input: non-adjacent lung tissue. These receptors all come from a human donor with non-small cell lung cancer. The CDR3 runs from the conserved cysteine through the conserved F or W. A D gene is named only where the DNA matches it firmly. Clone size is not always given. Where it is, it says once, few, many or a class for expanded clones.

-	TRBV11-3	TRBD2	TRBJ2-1	CASSLGTSGRSIDDEQFF	TGTGCCAGCAGCCTCGGGACTAGCGGGAGAAGTATCGACGATGAGCAGTTCTTC
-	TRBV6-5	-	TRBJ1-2	CASSSPGTANYGYTF	TGTGCCAGCAGTTCTCCAGGGACTGCTAACTATGGCTACACCTTC
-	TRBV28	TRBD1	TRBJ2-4	CASSLPGTGGRLDLAKNIQYF	TGTGCCAGCAGTTTACCCGGGACAGGGGGCAGACTTGACCTAGCCAAAAACATTCAGTACTTC
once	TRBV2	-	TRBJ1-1	CASSRGRTEAFF	TGTGCCAGCAGTCGGGGTAGAACTGAAGCTTTCTTT
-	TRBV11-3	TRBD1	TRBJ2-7	CASSSTGATYEQYF	TGTGCCAGCAGCTCCACAGGGGCTACCTACGAGCAGTACTTC
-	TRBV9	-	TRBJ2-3	CASSVGTWGADTQYF	TGTGCCAGCAGCGTAGGGACTTGGGGTGCGGATACGCAGTATTTT
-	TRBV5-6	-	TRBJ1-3	CASSLLGPRVANTIYF	TGTGCCAGCAGCTTGTTGGGGCCCAGGGTCGCAAACACCATATATTTT
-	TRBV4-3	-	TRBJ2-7	CASSQENHGPQYF	TGCGCCAGCAGCCAAGAGAACCATGGGCCCCAGTACTTC
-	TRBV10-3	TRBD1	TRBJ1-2	CAARQGENYGYTF	TGTGCCGCGAGACAGGGGGAGAACTATGGCTACACCTTC
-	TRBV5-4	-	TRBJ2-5	CASSWDQGRQETQYF	TGTGCCAGCAGCTGGGATCAGGGGCGACAAGAGACCCAGTACTTC
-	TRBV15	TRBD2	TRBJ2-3	CATSRRTTSGTDTQYF	TGTGCCACCAGCAGGAGGACAACTAGCGGCACAGATACGCAGTATTTT
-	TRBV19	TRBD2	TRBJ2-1	CASSITSGNNEQFF	TGTGCCAGTAGTATAACTAGCGGTAACAATGAGCAGTTCTTC
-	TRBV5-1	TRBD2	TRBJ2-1	CATRTLAGAVNEQFF	TGCGCCACCCGAACCCTAGCGGGAGCAGTCAATGAGCAGTTCTTC
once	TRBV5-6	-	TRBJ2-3	CASSLRGIVLSDTQYF	TGTGCCAGCAGCTTGAGGGGAATAGTCCTTAGCGATACGCAGTATTTT